Below are 12 T cell receptor beta chains sequenced from a single sample in a study of type 1 and type 2 diabetes patients. PCR was run on genomic DNA. Multiplex PCR with 30 forward and 13 reverse primers amplified the TCR beta CDR3. TCRdb fed the multiplex PCR reads into MiXCR, producing one record per CDR3 protein. The sample lists approximately 260,000 distinct CDR3 sequences, around 47% occurring once. Sequenced material: peripheral blood mononuclear cells (PBMCs). These receptor sequences come from a man aged 18 to 35 with type 2 diabetes.

In its sample, this clonotype was seen a few times. The chain uses TRBV20-1 and TRBJ2-7; 7 bases are a match to TRBD2. Trimming at V came to 0 bases and at J to 4 bases, leaving 9 bases not matched to a gene. This CDR3 comprises 15 residues. The V gene's germline CDR1 is DFQATT and CDR2 SNEGSKA (reference sequence). The CDR3 nucleotides are TGCAGTGCTAGAGATGTGGCGGGAGTTAATTACGAGCAGTACTTC. This codes for CSARDVAGVNYEQYF.

About this clonotype: A junction boundary mismatches the germline segment, possibly from a read error. The chain joins TRBV14 to TRBJ1-5; 11 nucleotides line up with TRBD1. CDR3 size: 15 residues. Germline CDR1 reads SGHDN; CDR2 reads FVKESK. The CDR3 region has the DNA TGCGCCAGCAGCCAGAGGACAGGGGGCGATCAGCCCCAGCATTTT. As protein: CASSQRTGGDQPQHF.

This chain connects TRBV20-1 to TRBJ2-7, with D uncertain. The CDR3 is 10 amino acids. CDR1 and CDR2 (germline): DFQATT, SNEGSKA (reference sequence). Trimming took 5 bases from V and 2 from J, leaving 4 bases between them. The CDR3 coding sequence is TGCAGTGCTCGTCCCTACGAGCAGTACTTC. Translation: CSARPYEQYF.

V usage is TRBV30 and J usage is TRBJ1-6, with D possibly TRBD1 on 5 matching bases. This CDR3 has 13 residues. V gave up 8 bases and J gave up 11 bases, with 19 bases separating them. Per the germline V gene, CDR1 is GTSNPN and CDR2 is SVGIG (reference sequence). CDR3 region: CASSGGGNTPLHF. CDR3 in DNA: TGTGCCAGCTCCGGGGGGGGAAACACACCCCTCCACTTT.

This clonotype turned up a few times. The genes are TRBV27 and TRBJ1-1; 8 nucleotides match TRBD1. The CDR3 is made up of 16 amino acids. Germline values: CDR1 MNHEY, CDR2 SMNVEV (reference sequence). The V segment lost 7 bases and the J segment 3 bases; nucleotides outside the gene matches: 13. As DNA, the CDR3 is TGTGCCAGCAATCGGGGGGCAGGGGGCCCTCACACTGAAGCTTTCTTT. As protein: CASNRGAGGPHTEAFF.

A few counts support this clonotype. The chain employs TRBV7-2 and TRBJ2-3; D remains unclear. Trimming removed 2 bases at V and 4 bases at J, with 4 bases between. The V gene's germline CDR1 is SGHTA and CDR2 FQGNSA. This CDR3 has 12 amino acids. CDR3 loop: CASSLLADTQYF. The DNA for the CDR3 is TGTGCCAGCAGCTTACTGGCAGATACGCAGTATTTT.

The CDR3 loop is CASKTGNTEAFF. The CDR3 bases are TGTGCCAGCAAAACCGGGAACACTGAAGCTTTCTTT. V gene TRBV19 combines with J gene TRBJ1-1; D is undetermined. The CDR3 totals 12 residues. Trimming shortened V by 9 bases and J by 1 base, and 9 bases separated the two germline ends. CDR1 and CDR2 (germline): LNHDA, SQIVND (reference sequence).

The J gene is TRBJ1-2, the V gene TRBV19, with D maybe TRBD1 (6 bases). Germline loops: CDR1 LNHDA, CDR2 SQIVND (reference sequence). The CDR3 is made up of 13 amino acids. Deletions cut 4 bases from V and 4 bases from J, with 10 bases between. Written as DNA, the CDR3 is TGTGCCAGTAGTAACGACAGGCTCTATGGCTACACCTTC. It specifies CASSNDRLYGYTF.

This clonotype was observed a handful of times. V usage is TRBV30 and J usage is TRBJ1-1; D gene unclear. Germline V gives CDR1 GTSNPN, CDR2 SVGIG (reference sequence). Deletions cut 5 bases from V and 1 base from J, with 11 bases between. The CDR3 covers 13 residues. CDR3 nucleotides: TGTGCCTGGTTCAGTAGGACGAACACTGAAGCTTTCTTT. Amino acid sequence: CAWFSRTNTEAFF.

This clonotype was observed a single time. The CDR3 nucleotides are TGCGCCAGCAGTGATAGGCCTGAGAGAGCTTTCTTT. Its protein is CASSDRPERAFF. The V and J genes are TRBV10-1 and TRBJ1-1; no clear D. Germline assignment: CDR1 WNHNN and CDR2 SYGVQD (reference sequence). The CDR3 runs to 12 residues. The V end lost 3 bases, the J end lost 10 bases, and 12 bases lay between the germline ends.

The chain recombines TRBV20-1 with TRBJ2-1; TRBD1 agrees at 7 bases. Germline V gene data show CDR1 as DFQATT and CDR2 as SNEGSKA (reference sequence). The CDR3 is made up of 15 amino acids. J lost 3 bases, V lost 5 bases, and 10 bases had no gene match. CDR3 nucleotides: TGCAGTGCTGGCGACAGGGAAAGGGGCTACAATGAGCAGTTCTTC. Its protein product is CSAGDRERGYNEQFF.

The chain couples TRBV28 to TRBJ2-4; a possible D gene is TRBD2 (5 bases). V lost 3 bases to trimming and J lost 1 base, with 22 bases between them. Germline V gene data show CDR1 as MDHEN and CDR2 as SYDVKM. The CDR3 runs 19 residues. CDR3 sequence reads: CASSFSPREINVAKNIQYF. Here the CDR3 DNA reads TGTGCCAGCAGTTTTTCGCCAAGGGAGATAAATGTGGCCAAAAACATTCAGTACTTC. Variable domain in full (rest from reference TRBV28 and TRBJ2-4): DVKVTQSSRYLVKRTGEKVFLECVQDMDHENMFWYRQDPGLGLRLIYFSYDVKMKEKGDIPEGYSVSREKKERFSLILESASTNQTSMYLCASSFSPREINVAKNIQYFGAGTRLSVL.